Sequencing of this TCR beta chain was carried out in a study of cytomegalovirus exposure and HLA in healthy donors. Whole-study context: Out of 398 genotyped donors, less than 85% belonged to the Caucasian-associated ancestry cluster. General observations from the study: A highly shared variant cluster was judged a likely technical artifact. A missense DCLRE1C variant was associated with V- and J-gene trimming of TCR beta chains in a later analysis, and an independent cohort replicated the association. Overall, around 160 TCR beta chains were annotated as cytomegalovirus-associated.

Germline values: CDR1 SGHNT, CDR2 YYREEE (reference sequence). V lost 4 bases, J lost 10 bases, and 5 bases stayed unmatched. The CDR3 spans 14 residues. The primer mix had 60 Vbeta and 13 Jbeta primers. Some clones are missing from TCRdb's copy, which holds only in-frame ones; the method was immunoSEQ multiplex PCR. The sample includes 150,000 to 200,000 clones, approximately 84% of them seen just once. As concerns this clone: Antigen specificity is unknown.

The sequence was collected from a middle-aged man in good health and CMV-seropositive. The sequenced material came from PBMCs. The chain recombines TRBV5-4 with TRBJ2-1; 13 bases match TRBD2. The CDR3 bases are TGTGCCAGCAGCCCAGGACTAGCGGGAGCAGAGCAGTTCTTC. Its translation: CASSPGLAGAEQFF.